This TCR beta chain was sequenced during a study of blood T cell repertoires in COVID-19. Study as a whole: Acute and convalescent COVID-19 specimens originated in the United States, Italy and Spain. T cells, B-cell-depleted T cells, or PBMCs provided the cDNA or gDNA that served as material.

Here immunoSEQ multiplex PCR was the method, and the copy in TCRdb shows in-frame clones only, minus some. The profile shows more than 250,000 clones, just over 85% of them singletons. Participant ages covered about 18 to 95 years across some 25 US areas. Donors in Cohort 3 who had recovered were those with two negative PCRs, healthcare professional clearance, or resolution of their symptoms. This CDR3 is built from 14 residues. J gave up 0 bases and V 8 bases, and 6 bases lay outside the gene matches. Looked up from germline, CDR1 is SQVTM and CDR2 is ANQGSEA. The rearrangement uses TRBV29-1 and TRBJ1-1; 10 nucleotides match TRBD1. The sequencing input was PBMCs or T cells enriched from blood (not recorded which). The clonotype was recovered from a young woman who had recovered from COVID-19. CDR3 coding DNA: TGCAGCATCGGACAGGGGGACATGAACACTGAAGCTTTCTTT. It translates to CSIGQGDMNTEAFF.